The sequence of this TCR beta chain was determined in a study of early T cells in non-severe SARS-CoV-2 infection. On the study more broadly: Bulk RNA taken from unsorted whole blood was sequenced, leaving chains unpaired. The study, taken as a whole, reports: Private and CD4 specificities were missed by VDJdb matching, which favored anti-spike CD8 responses.

The CDR3 covers 15 residues. Germline values: CDR1 ENHRY, CDR2 SYGVKD. The V and J ends lost 6 bases and 2 bases, in that order; junction bases with no gene match: 5. Note on this clonotype: The antigen is unknown.

Attachment of unique molecular identifiers was made to individual cDNA molecules. TCRdb redid the calling of the 5' RACE reads with MiXCR, one entry per CDR3 protein. The data contain some 45,000 distinct CDR3 sequences, approximately 9% of them seen just once; the ten biggest clones take up roughly 5.7%. The sample in question was whole blood, obtained at baseline. The chain has TRBV10-3 and TRBJ2-7; 12 nucleotides agree with TRBD2. This TCR derives from an adult who was a healthcare worker with PCR-confirmed SARS-CoV-2 infection or an uninfected control (not recorded which). The CDR3 is CAISELAGGPYEQYF. In DNA, the CDR3 is TGTGCCATCAGCGAACTAGCGGGAGGACCCTACGAGCAGTACTTC.